The 5 T cell receptor beta chains in this list originate from one sample, sequenced in a study of blood T cell repertoires in COVID-19. Only in-frame clones appear in the TCRdb table, and some are missing; sequencing was by immunoSEQ multiplex PCR. The sample yields under 150,000 clones, 84% seen once. The sequencing input was PBMCs or T cells enriched from blood (not recorded which). Every receptor here comes from a man aged 35 to 55 with acute COVID-19.

This rearrangement joins TRBV5-1 to TRBJ2-7; TRBD2 is a possible D gene (6 bases). Germline loops: CDR1 SGHRS, CDR2 YFSETQ. The V end lost 0 bases, the J end lost 5 bases, and 9 bases lay between the germline ends. This CDR3 comprises 13 residues. As DNA, the CDR3 is TGCGCCAGCAGCTTGGCCACGGGGGACGAGCAGTACTTC. It translates to CASSLATGDEQYF. The full variable domain, completed using reference TRBV5-1 and TRBJ2-7, is KAGVTQTPRYLIKTRGQQVTLSCSPISGHRSVSWYQQTPGQGLQFLFEYFSETQRNKGNFPGRFSGRQFSNSRSEMNVSTLELGDSALYLCASSLATGDEQYFGPGTRLTVT.

The chain recombines TRBV19 with TRBJ1-1; D ambiguous. The V gene lost 7 bases and the J gene lost 2 bases, with 17 bases spanning the gap. This CDR3 has 15 amino acids. Germline V gene data show CDR1 as LNHDA and CDR2 as SQIVND (reference sequence). In DNA, the CDR3 is TGTGCCAGTACCCCTGACACGATCATTAACACTGAAGCTTTCTTT. It specifies CASTPDTIINTEAFF.

A note on this clone: An end of the junction does not agree with germline; a read error may underlie this. The chain uses TRBV5-4 and TRBJ1-4; D is perhaps TRBD1 (5 bases). Germline V gene lookup returns CDR1 SGHNT and CDR2 YYREEE (reference sequence). The CDR3 consists of 14 residues. CDR3 bases: TGTGCCAGCAGTTTGGGGGGGACTGAGAAAAAACTGTTTTTT. Translated, it gives CASSLGGTEKKLFF.

The genes are TRBV28 and TRBJ1-2; TRBD1 matches at 7 bases. CDR3 size: 14 residues. Germline CDR1 and CDR2: MDHEN and SYDVKM. The J segment lost 4 bases and the V segment lost 6 bases, leaving 8 bases of the junction unmatched. In nucleotides, the CDR3 is TGTGCCAGCAGCTTGGGACAGTCGAGCTATGGCTACACCTTC. It encodes CASSLGQSSYGYTF.

The gene calls are TRBV4-1 and TRBJ2-1, with D tentatively TRBD2 (5 bases). Germline lookup yields CDR1 MGHRA and CDR2 YSYEKL. The CDR3 contains 16 residues. The V and J ends lost 3 bases and 6 bases respectively, with 18 bases between them. CDR3 amino acids: CASSQGAVRRVNEQFF. The CDR3 nucleotides are TGCGCCAGCAGCCAGGGAGCAGTAAGGCGGGTCAATGAGCAGTTCTTC.